A single sample gave rise to the 14 T cell receptor beta chains below, sequenced in a study of blood T cell repertoires in COVID-19. Profiled with immunoSEQ multiplex PCR; TCRdb holds only in-frame clones, not every one. The sample consists of 48,000 or so clones, 70% to 90% of them appearing once. What was sequenced was peripheral blood. Receptor source: a woman in her sixties or seventies with acute or convalescent COVID-19.

The rearrangement uses TRBV7-3 and TRBJ2-1, with no clear D. The V and J ends lost 5 bases and 6 bases respectively, with 14 bases between them. CDR3 size: 14 residues. In germline, CDR1 is SGHTA, CDR2 FQGTGA. The CDR3: CASSPRVLSNEQFF. In nucleotides, the CDR3 is TGTGCCAGCAGCCCACGGGTCCTCAGCAATGAGCAGTTCTTC.

The gene calls are TRBV2 and TRBJ1-3; D remains unclear. V lost 0 bases and J lost 5, with 20 bases in between. From germline, CDR1 is SNHLY and CDR2 FYNNEI. The CDR3 runs to 18 residues. The CDR3 nucleotides are TGTGCCAGCAGTGAAGCGCTTATCGGGGTTAGTAGGAGAAACACCATATATTTT. This encodes CASSEALIGVSRRNTIYF.

CDR3 residues: CASGFINWRTGGNSNQPQHF. CDR3 in DNA: TGTGCTAGTGGTTTTATTAATTGGAGGACAGGGGGGAATAGCAATCAGCCCCAGCATTTT. The chain couples TRBV12-5 to TRBJ1-5; 10 positions agree with TRBD1. This CDR3 comprises 20 residues. Germline loops: CDR1 LGHNT, CDR2 FRNRAP. J lost 0 bases, V lost 3 bases, and 14 bases had no gene match.

The rearrangement joins TRBV7-2 to TRBJ1-1, with TRBD1 identical over 8 bases. The CDR3 consists of 15 residues. Germline V CDR1 and CDR2: SGHTA, FQGNSA. The V and J ends lost 6 bases and 3 bases, in that order; junction bases with no gene match: 9. The CDR3 nucleotides are TGTGCCAGCAGGGTCGCAGGGGGCAGGTACACTGAAGCTTTCTTT. Amino acids: CASRVAGGRYTEAFF.

V is TRBV27 and J is TRBJ1-2; D is ambiguous. Germline-derived CDR1 and CDR2 are MNHEY and SMNVEV (reference sequence). The CDR3 contains 12 residues. Trimming took 3 bases from V and 8 from J, leaving 10 bases between them. The CDR3, as DNA: TGTGCCAGCAGTTTTAACGGCGGCGGCTACACCTTC. Translated: CASSFNGGGYTF.

This sequence joins TRBV21-1 and TRBJ2-7; TRBD2, the table's D call, was not compared with the DNA. TRBV21-1 counts as a pseudogene. The CDR3 length is 13 residues. The CDR3 protein is CASSIGDFDEQYF. The CDR3 DNA reads TGTGCCAGCAGCATCGGGGATTTCGACGAGCAGTACTTC.

The rearrangement links TRBV14 to TRBJ1-2; TRBD1 matches at 9 bases. Trimming took 1 base from V and 8 from J; bases not matched to a gene: 5. Germline V gives CDR1 SGHDN, CDR2 FVKESK. The CDR3 extends over 14 amino acids. This chain's CDR3 is CASSQGQGDGGYTF. The CDR3 coding sequence is TGTGCCAGCAGCCAAGGACAGGGGGATGGGGGCTACACCTTC.

This clone was detected once. The rearrangement uses TRBV19 and TRBJ2-2, with 9 nucleotides matching TRBD2. Per germline, CDR1 LNHDA and CDR2 SQIVND (reference sequence). V dropped 7 bases and J dropped 0; count of bases not matched to a gene: 3. The length of the CDR3 is 15 residues. The CDR3 DNA is TGTGCCAGTAAGGCTAGCGGGGCGAACACCGGGGAGCTGTTTTTT. It is translated as CASKASGANTGELFF.

This chain uses TRBV6-5 with TRBJ2-7, with 8 bases aligning to TRBD2. CDR3 length equals 14 residues. Germline values: CDR1 MNHEY, CDR2 SVGAGI. V shed 10 bases and J 3 bases; nucleotides not matched to a gene: 11. CDR3 coding DNA: TGTGCCATGTATAGGAGCGGGAGTATCTACGAGCAGTACTTC. This gives the protein CAMYRSGSIYEQYF.

The chain combines TRBV18 with TRBJ2-5, with D maybe TRBD2 (7 bases). From germline, CDR1 is KGHSH and CDR2 LQKENI. CDR3 size: 11 residues. V lost 10 bases to trimming and J lost 5 bases, with 11 bases between them. The CDR3 protein is CATGGSETQYF. CDR3 nucleotide sequence: TGTGCCACGGGGGGCAGCGAGACCCAGTACTTC. The whole variable domain, filled in from reference TRBV18 and TRBJ2-5, reads NAGVMQNPRHLVRRRGQEARLRCSPMKGHSHVYWYRQLPEEGLKFMVYLQKENIIDESGMPKERFSAEFPKEGPSILRIQQVVRGDSAAYFCATGGSETQYFGPGTRLLVL.

V and J are TRBV10-3 and TRBJ1-1; no clear D. CDR1 is ENHRY, CDR2 SYGVKD, per germline. Trimming took off 10 bases at V and 5 bases at J, with 17 bases between the two ends. This CDR3 has 13 amino acids. CDR3 in DNA: TGTGCCACGCAAGATGCGGGGTGGACTGAAGCTTTCTTT. Residues: CATQDAGWTEAFF.

The genes are TRBV9 and TRBJ2-3; TRBD1 aligns across 7 bases. Germline V CDR1 and CDR2: SGDLS, YYNGEE. The CDR3 sequence is 13 residues long. V was pared by 4 bases and J by 5 bases, with 4 bases of the junction left unmatched. In DNA, the CDR3 is TGTGCCAGCAGCATGGGACAGCAAGATACGCAGTATTTT. This sequence encodes CASSMGQQDTQYF.

Here the CDR3 reads CASSQGGTGWQHTF. Here the CDR3 DNA reads TGTGCCAGCAGCCAAGGCGGGACAGGGTGGCAACACACCTTC. This sequence joins TRBV3-1 (or the pseudogene TRBV3-2) and TRBJ1-2, with 9 bases that match TRBD1. The V gene's germline CDR1 is LGHDT and CDR2 YNNKEL (reference sequence). Unmatched junction bases numbered 9, after V lost 1 base and J lost 12 bases. The CDR3 covers 14 residues.

This clone was detected once. This chain uses TRBV3-1 (or the pseudogene TRBV3-2) with TRBJ1-2; 9 bases are shared with TRBD1. V was clipped by 2 bases and J by 8 bases; unmatched bases: 9. Germline lookup yields CDR1 LGHDT and CDR2 YNNKEL (reference sequence). The CDR3 contains 15 residues. CDR3 nucleotide sequence: TGTGCCAGCAGCCAATCCACCGGGACAGGGTACGGCTACACCTTC. Translation: CASSQSTGTGYGYTF.